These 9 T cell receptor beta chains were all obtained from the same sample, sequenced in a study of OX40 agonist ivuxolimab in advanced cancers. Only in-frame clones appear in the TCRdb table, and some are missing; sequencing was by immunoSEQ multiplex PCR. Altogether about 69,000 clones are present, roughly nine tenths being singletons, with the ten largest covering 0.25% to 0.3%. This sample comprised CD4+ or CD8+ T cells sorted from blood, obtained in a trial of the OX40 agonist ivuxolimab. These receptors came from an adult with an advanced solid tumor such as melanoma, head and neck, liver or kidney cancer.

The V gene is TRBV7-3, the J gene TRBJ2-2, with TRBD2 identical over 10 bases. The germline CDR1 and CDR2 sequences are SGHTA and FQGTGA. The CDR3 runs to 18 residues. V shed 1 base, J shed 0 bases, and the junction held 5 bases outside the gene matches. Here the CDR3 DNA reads TGTGCCAGCAGCTTAAACCCTAGCGGGGGCTCGAACACCGGGGAGCTGTTTTTT. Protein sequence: CASSLNPSGGSNTGELFF.

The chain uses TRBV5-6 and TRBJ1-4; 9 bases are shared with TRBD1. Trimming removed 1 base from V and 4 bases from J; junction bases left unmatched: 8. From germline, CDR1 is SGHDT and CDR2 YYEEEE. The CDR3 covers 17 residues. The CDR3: CASSLRGTGTYNEKLFF. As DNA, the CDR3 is TGTGCCAGCAGCTTGAGAGGGACAGGGACTTATAATGAAAAACTGTTTTTT.

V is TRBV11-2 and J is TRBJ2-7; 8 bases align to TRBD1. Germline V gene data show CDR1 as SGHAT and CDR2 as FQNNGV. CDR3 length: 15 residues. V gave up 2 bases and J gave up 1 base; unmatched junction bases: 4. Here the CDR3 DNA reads TGTGCCAGCAGCTTAAGCCAGGGGGCTTCCTACGAGCAGTACTTC. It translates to CASSLSQGASYEQYF. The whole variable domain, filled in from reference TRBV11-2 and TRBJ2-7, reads EAGVAQSPRYKIIEKRQSVAFWCNPISGHATLYWYQQILGQGPKLLIQFQNNGVVDDSQLPKDRFSAERLKGVDSTLKIQPAKLEDSAVYLCASSLSQGASYEQYFGPGTRLTVT.

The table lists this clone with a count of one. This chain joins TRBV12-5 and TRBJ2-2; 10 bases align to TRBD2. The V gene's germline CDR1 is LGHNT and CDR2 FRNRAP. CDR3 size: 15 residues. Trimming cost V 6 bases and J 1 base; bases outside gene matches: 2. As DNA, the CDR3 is TGTGCTAGTGGCGGGACTAGCGAGAACACCGGGGAGCTGTTTTTT. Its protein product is CASGGTSENTGELFF. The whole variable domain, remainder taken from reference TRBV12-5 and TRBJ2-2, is DARVTQTPRHKVTEMGQEVTMRCQPILGHNTVFWYRQTMMQGLELLAYFRNRAPLDDSGMPKDRFSAEMPDATLATLKIQPSEPRDSAVYFCASGGTSENTGELFFGEGSRLTVL.

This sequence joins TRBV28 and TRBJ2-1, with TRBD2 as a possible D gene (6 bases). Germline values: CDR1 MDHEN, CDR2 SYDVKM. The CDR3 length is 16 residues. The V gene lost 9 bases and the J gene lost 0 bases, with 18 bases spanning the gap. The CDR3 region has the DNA TGTGCCAGTTATAGAAAGCGGGCTTCCTCCTACAATGAGCAGTTCTTC. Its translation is CASYRKRASSYNEQFF.

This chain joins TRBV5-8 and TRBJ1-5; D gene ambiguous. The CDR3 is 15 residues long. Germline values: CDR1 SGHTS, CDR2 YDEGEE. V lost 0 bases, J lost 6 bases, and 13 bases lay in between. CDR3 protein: CASSLVTWVGQPQHF. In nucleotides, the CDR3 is TGTGCCAGCAGCTTGGTAACCTGGGTAGGTCAGCCCCAGCATTTT.

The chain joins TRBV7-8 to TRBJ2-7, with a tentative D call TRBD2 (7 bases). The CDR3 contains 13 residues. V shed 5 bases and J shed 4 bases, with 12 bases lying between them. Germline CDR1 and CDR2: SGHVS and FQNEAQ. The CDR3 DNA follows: TGTGCCAGCAGCCCCGGGGGGCGATACGAGCAGTACTTC. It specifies CASSPGGRYEQYF.

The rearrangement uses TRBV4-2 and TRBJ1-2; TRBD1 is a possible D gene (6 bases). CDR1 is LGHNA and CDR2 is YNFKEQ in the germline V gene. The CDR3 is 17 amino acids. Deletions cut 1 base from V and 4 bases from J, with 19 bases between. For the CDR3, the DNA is TGTGCCAGCAGCCAAGCGGGGGCAGGGGCCGGTGGCTATGGCTACACCTTC. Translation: CASSQAGAGAGGYGYTF.

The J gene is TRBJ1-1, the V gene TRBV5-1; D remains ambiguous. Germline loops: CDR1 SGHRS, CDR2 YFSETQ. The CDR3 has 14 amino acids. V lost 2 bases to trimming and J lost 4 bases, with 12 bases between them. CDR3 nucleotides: TGCGCCAGCAGCTTAGTTCGCGGGATCACTGAAGCTTTCTTT. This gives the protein CASSLVRGITEAFF.